The rows below give T cell receptor beta chains drawn from one sample of a study of blood T cells in healthy people across ages. Using its own MiXCR run on the 5' RACE reads, TCRdb lists one record per CDR3 protein. Here the sample spans approximately 900,000 distinct CDR3 sequences, 25% to 35% being singletons. These records were also assigned to another study, of T cells of mothers and their children.

Sample: blood. The receptor set was obtained from a woman aged 40 to 50 in good health. CDR3s include the opening cysteine and the closing phenylalanine or tryptophan. Fields, in order: V gene, D gene, J gene, clone size, CDR3 length, CDR3 protein, CDR3 DNA. The D gene is left open where the match is weak. Some rows have no size entry. The others give once, few or many, or a class for an expanded clone.

V: TRBV5-1; D: .; J: TRBJ1-6; size: few; length: 15; CDR3: CASSLAGELRSPLHF; DNA: TGCGCCAGCAGCTTGGCCGGCGAGTTGCGTTCACCCCTCCACTTT
V: TRBV28; D: TRBD1; J: TRBJ2-7; size: .; length: 14; CDR3: CASSLEDRVVEQYF; DNA: TGTGCCAGCAGTTTGGAGGACAGGGTCGTCGAGCAGTACTTC
V: TRBV7-2; D: .; J: TRBJ1-3; size: .; length: 13; CDR3: CASSSQPGDTIYF; DNA: TGTGCCAGCAGCTCCCAACCTGGGGACACCATATATTTT
V: TRBV7-2; D: .; J: TRBJ2-5; size: .; length: 15; CDR3: CASSHGVGGIKTQYF; DNA: TGTGCCAGCAGCCACGGGGTAGGGGGGATAAAGACCCAGTACTTC
V: TRBV5-1; D: .; J: TRBJ2-7; size: many; length: 13; CDR3: CASSFGVNYEQYF; DNA: TGCGCCAGCAGCTTTGGGGTGAACTACGAGCAGTACTTC
V: TRBV20-1; D: TRBD1; J: TRBJ2-5; size: many; length: 18; CDR3: CSAKGTGALNQYQETQYF; DNA: TGCAGTGCTAAGGGGACAGGGGCTCTCAACCAGTACCAAGAGACCCAGTACTTC
V: TRBV19; D: .; J: TRBJ2-5; size: .; length: 13; CDR3: CASRSTAQETQYF; DNA: TGTGCCAGTAGGTCGACAGCTCAAGAGACCCAGTACTTC
V: TRBV20-1; D: TRBD2; J: TRBJ2-7; size: many; length: 14; CDR3: CSAISSGGTYEQYF; DNA: TGCAGTGCTATCTCTAGCGGGGGGACCTACGAGCAGTACTTC
V: TRBV4-1; D: TRBD2; J: TRBJ2-1; size: .; length: 20; CDR3: CASSQDFLAGGPVVHNEQFF; DNA: TGCGCCAGCAGCCAAGATTTCCTAGCGGGGGGGCCGGTAGTCCACAATGAGCAGTTCTTC
V: TRBV2; D: TRBD1; J: TRBJ1-2; size: .; length: 17; CDR3: CASSGPATGASNYGYTF; DNA: TGTGCCAGCAGTGGGCCTGCGACAGGGGCTTCCAACTATGGCTACACCTTC
V: TRBV7-9; D: .; J: TRBJ1-1; size: .; length: 15; CDR3: CASSPRVSVNTEAFF; DNA: TGTGCCAGCAGCCCACGAGTCTCAGTGAACACTGAAGCTTTCTTT
V: TRBV5-6; D: TRBD1; J: TRBJ2-7; size: many; length: 16; CDR3: CASSFGPGQGSYEQYF; DNA: TGTGCCAGCAGCTTTGGGCCGGGACAGGGCTCCTACGAGCAGTACTTC
V: TRBV7-2; D: .; J: TRBJ2-7; size: few; length: 15; CDR3: CASSLNPGLGYEQYF; DNA: TGTGCCAGCAGCTTAAATCCGGGGCTAGGCTACGAGCAGTACTTC
V: TRBV10-3; D: .; J: TRBJ2-7; size: .; length: 13; CDR3: CASSGQILYEQYF; DNA: TGTGCCAGCAGTGGACAGATCCTTTACGAGCAGTACTTC
V: TRBV6-6; D: .; J: TRBJ2-7; size: many; length: 14; CDR3: CASSYSQGPYEQYF; DNA: TGTGCCAGCAGTTACTCTCAGGGGCCCTACGAGCAGTACTTC
V: TRBV7-6; D: TRBD1; J: TRBJ2-7; size: few; length: 14; CDR3: CASTPQGELYEQYF; DNA: TGTGCCAGCACCCCACAGGGGGAACTCTACGAGCAGTACTTC
V: TRBV5-1; D: .; J: TRBJ1-2; size: .; length: 17; CDR3: CASSLDGTQTQIYGYTF; DNA: TGCGCCAGCAGCTTGGACGGCACCCAAACGCAGATCTATGGCTACACCTTC
V: TRBV7-3; D: .; J: TRBJ2-6; size: many; length: 16; CDR3: CASSLHGDSGANVLTF; DNA: TGTGCCAGCAGCTTACATGGGGACTCTGGGGCCAACGTCCTGACTTTC
V: TRBV7-8; D: .; J: TRBJ1-5; size: .; length: 16; CDR3: CASSLDEGSGNQPQHF; DNA: TGTGCCAGCAGCTTAGATGAAGGGTCCGGCAATCAGCCCCAGCATTTT